These T cell receptor beta chains were read from a single sample in a study of Ad26.COV2.S vaccination and SARS-CoV-2 variants. Assay used: immunoSEQ multiplex PCR; TCRdb lists only in-frame clones, some missing. The repertoire holds about 350,000 clones, about 85% seen once, with roughly 3.1% in the top ten. Source: peripheral blood, taken in a trial of Ad26.COV2.S vaccine versus placebo. These receptors were obtained from a person aged 18-65 years who received the Ad26.COV2.S COVID-19 vaccine or a placebo. Each CDR3 is given with its conserved first and last residue. A D gene is named only where the DNA matches it firmly. Clone size appears in some rows only: once, few, many, or a class for an expanded clone.

CDR3aa	CDR3nt	v_gene	j_gene	d_gene	abundance
CASRPDRSSNQPQHF	TGCGCCAGCAGGCCGGACAGATCTAGCAATCAGCCCCAGCATTTT	TRBV5-1	TRBJ1-5	NA	NA
CASSSLAGGYNEQFF	TGTGCCAGCAGTTCATTAGCGGGAGGGTACAATGAGCAGTTCTTC	TRBV2	TRBJ2-1	TRBD2	NA
CASSYSRETQYF	TGTGCCAGCAGTTACTCTCGGGAGACCCAGTACTTC	TRBV6-6	TRBJ2-5	NA	NA
CASSPGADTEAFF	TGTGCCAGCTCACCAGGGGCCGACACTGAAGCTTTCTTT	TRBV18	TRBJ1-1	NA	NA
CASSLGFGYGYTF	TGTGCCAGCAGTCTGGGGTTTGGCTATGGCTACACCTTC	TRBV2	TRBJ1-2	NA	NA
CASSTLGRNEKLFF	TGCGCCAGCAGCACCTTAGGACGGAATGAAAAACTGTTTTTT	TRBV5-1	TRBJ1-4	NA	NA
CASSSTTGTGDRYGYTF	TGTGCCAGCAGCTCAACTACGGGGACAGGAGATCGGTATGGCTACACCTTC	TRBV7-9	TRBJ1-2	TRBD1	NA
CASSQDHAYLGGYTF	TGCGCCAGCAGCCAAGATCACGCATATCTGGGGGGCTACACCTTC	TRBV4-3	TRBJ1-2	NA	NA
CASSLGLGTANYGYTF	TGTGCCAGCAGCTTAGGTCTCGGGACAGCTAACTATGGCTACACCTTC	TRBV13	TRBJ1-2	TRBD1	NA
CASSQERGSNQPQHF	TGCGCCAGCAGCCAGGAGAGAGGAAGCAATCAGCCCCAGCATTTT	TRBV4-3	TRBJ1-5	NA	NA
CSGGLSNEKLFF	TGCAGCGGGGGGTTATCGAATGAAAAACTGTTTTTT	TRBV29-1	TRBJ1-4	NA	NA
CASRATGGNIQYF	TGTGCCAGCAGAGCGACAGGGGGAAACATTCAGTACTTC	TRBV7-2	TRBJ2-4	TRBD1	NA
CASSVGSGGWDEQYF	TGTGCCAGCAGCGTCGGGAGTGGAGGGTGGGACGAGCAGTACTTC	TRBV9	TRBJ2-7	NA	once
CASSPQGQREQYF	TGTGCCAGCAGTCCCCAGGGACAGCGCGAGCAGTACTTC	TRBV6-6	TRBJ2-7	TRBD1	NA
CASSPDRNQETQYF	TGTGCCAGCTCGCCCGACAGAAACCAAGAGACCCAGTACTTC	TRBV18	TRBJ2-5	NA	once
CASSEANPGLAVYEQYF	TGTGCCAGCAGCGAAGCTAACCCGGGACTAGCGGTGTACGAGCAGTACTTC	TRBV7-2	TRBJ2-7	TRBD2	NA
CASSWTSGYEQFF	TGTGCCAGCAGTTGGACAAGTGGCTATGAGCAGTTCTTC	TRBV11-2	TRBJ2-1	NA	NA
CASSKGSVTYNEQFF	TGTGCCAGTAGTAAGGGGTCCGTGACCTACAATGAGCAGTTCTTC	TRBV19	TRBJ2-1	NA	NA
CASSQVDKGEQFF	TGTGCCAGCAGCCAAGTCGACAAGGGTGAGCAGTTCTTC	TRBV14	TRBJ2-1	NA	NA
CASSASTDTQYF	TGCGCCAGCAGTGCATCCACAGATACGCAGTATTTT	TRBV10-1	TRBJ2-3	NA	NA
CATSDLQGDRSSGANVLTF	TGTGCCACCAGTGATTTGCAGGGAGACAGGAGCTCTGGGGCCAACGTCCTGACTTTC	TRBV24-1	TRBJ2-6	NA	NA
CASRAGGTNEKLFF	TGTGCCAGCAGGGCAGGGGGTACTAATGAAAAACTGTTTTTT	TRBV2	TRBJ1-4	TRBD1	NA
CAISGVGTSGLPKLDNEQFF	TGTGCCATCAGTGGCGTAGGGACTAGCGGGCTACCCAAACTGGACAATGAGCAGTTCTTC	TRBV10-3	TRBJ2-1	TRBD2	NA
CASSFITGTQYF	TGTGCCAGCAGCTTCATCACAGGAACGCAGTATTTT	TRBV5-6	TRBJ2-3	NA	NA
CASSIDLWTDRSGNTIYF	TGTGCCAGTAGTATAGATCTATGGACAGACCGCTCTGGAAACACCATATATTTT	TRBV19	TRBJ1-3	NA	NA
CASSIDLPHMSTGELFF	TGTGCCAGTAGTATAGATCTTCCCCATATGTCCACCGGGGAGCTGTTTTTT	TRBV19	TRBJ2-2	NA	NA
CASSFDRTGNEQFF	TGTGCCAGCAGCTTTGACAGGACGGGCAATGAGCAGTTCTTC	TRBV11-2	TRBJ2-1	NA	NA
CASSYPRGPQETQYF	TGTGCCAGCAGCTACCCGCGGGGGCCCCAAGAGACCCAGTACTTC	TRBV7-8	TRBJ2-5	NA	NA
CASSSPGTSGGLYEQYF	TGTGCCAGCAGCTCCCCCGGGACTAGCGGGGGACTATACGAGCAGTACTTC	TRBV7-8	TRBJ2-7	TRBD2	NA
CASSFPGQGVGELFF	TGTGCCAGCAGCTTCCCCGGACAGGGTGTCGGGGAGCTGTTTTTT	TRBV6-5	TRBJ2-2	TRBD1	NA
CASSPGAGGRWGADTQYF	TGTGCCAGCTCGCCCGGAGCGGGCGGAAGGTGGGGCGCAGATACGCAGTATTTT	TRBV5-8	TRBJ2-3	NA	NA
CATREGNYGYTF	TGTGCCACCCGGGAAGGGAACTATGGCTACACCTTC	TRBV25-1	TRBJ1-2	NA	NA